Detailed here is one T cell receptor (beta chain). The data stem from a study of blood T cell repertoires in COVID-19. The wider study: Researchers got acute and convalescent COVID-19 samples from the United States, Italy and Spain. T cells, B-cell-depleted T cells, or PBMCs supplied cDNA or gDNA.

As handled by the study authors: It was from reference gene primer amplification that nucleated cell counts were estimated. Produced via immunoSEQ multiplex PCR; TCRdb's table is partial and in-frame only. V and J calls and clone size follow that table, whereas D and trimming were derived from the DNA. The profile shows roughly 360,000 clones, approximately 80% of them singletons. The CDR3 extends over 15 amino acids. After removal of 7 bases from V and 5 bases from J, the junction contained 6 bases not matched to a gene. Germline lookup yields CDR1 LNHDA and CDR2 SQIVND (reference sequence). The sample comprised peripheral blood. J is TRBJ1-6 and V is TRBV19; the match to TRBD1 covers 9 bases. The clonotype was recovered from a human donor with acute or convalescent COVID-19. The donor label of this sample is uncertain. This CDR3 is CASTQQGANNSPLHF. The CDR3, as DNA: TGTGCCAGTACTCAACAGGGGGCAAATAATTCACCCCTCCACTTT.